This section outlines one T cell receptor (beta chain) sequence together with its context. No antigen is known for it. This entry belongs to a study of cytomegalovirus exposure and HLA in healthy donors. Study context: Falling in the Caucasian-associated ancestry cluster were about four fifths of under 500 genotyped donors. Study outcomes and limitations: Indistinguishable V segments, including TRBV6-2 and TRBV6-3, were excluded.

Whereas donors were nominally healthy upon sampling, unrecorded immune exposures were probable. Amplification used 60 Vbeta primers and 13 Jbeta primers. Assay used: immunoSEQ multiplex PCR; TCRdb lists only in-frame clones, some missing. The table has fewer than 140,000 clones, roughly 82% seen once; the top ten hold 1.6%. Germline CDR1 is SGHTA and CDR2 is FQGNSA. The ends were cut back, 3 bases at V and 4 bases at J, with 8 bases in the middle. The CDR3 extends over 13 amino acids. This sequence joins TRBV7-2 and TRBJ2-3; D is unresolved. Sequencing was carried out using PBMCs. The receptor was isolated from a man aged 45-65 years in good health and CMV-seronegative. The CDR3 protein is CASSFQRADTQYF. CDR3 DNA sequence: TGTGCCAGCAGCTTCCAACGGGCAGATACGCAGTATTTT.